The present entry profiles one T cell receptor beta chain with its context. A few counts support this clonotype. Its antigen is still unknown. Per-base qualities were not stored, and no clone one base away is much larger. This entry comes from a study of T cells after yellow fever vaccination (dated by TCRdb to between 2018 and 2021). In the study overall: The SMART-Seq v4 Ultra Low Input RNA kit was used to prepare libraries from fractions with low cell numbers. To follow T-cell clones before and after primary and booster YFV17D yellow fever vaccination, bulk TCR alpha and beta repertoires were sequenced over time. Two healthy male donors, one aged 18 to 29 and one aged 30 to 40 years, made up the cohort. Blood samples were taken at several timepoints before and after primary and secondary immunization, and bulk PBMC replicates and cell subsets were isolated.

Beyond this particular receptor, the publication reports: Computational filtering was needed because FACS-sorted repertoires could contain abundant contaminating clonotypes from the bulk population. Most clones expanded after primary vaccination (around 96% of CD4 and roughly 91% of CD8) were re-detected after the booster, suggesting that broad memory maintenance occurred. Compared with the primary T-cell response, the secondary T-cell response was weaker but faster, peaking on day 5 rather than day 15. Because only two donors were included in the study, the extent to which the findings can be generalized is limited. A small fraction of clonotypes appeared in both the CD4 and CD8 compartments, likely as a result of convergent recombination.

In the paper's terms, the treatment or condition label means: live attenuated yellow fever vaccine strain. At every blood-draw timepoint, two biological replicates of bulk PBMCs were collected. A standard Ficoll-Paque protocol was used to isolate PBMCs from peripheral blood. RNA was extracted with TriZol from bulk PBMCs, CD4 and CD8 fractions, and dextramer-positive and dextramer-negative fractions. The CDR3 spans 11 residues, from the cysteine through the valine. The DNA shown is the 33-base CDR3, in frame from base 1. The CDR1 and CDR2 encoded by the germline V gene are ENHRY and SYGVKD. TCR cDNA was made using 5'RACE template switching, a step that added a universal primer site and unique molecular identifiers. Priming for cDNA synthesis came from both the TCR alpha and TCR beta constant segments. Two PCR steps were used to amplify libraries, with sample barcodes and sequencing adapters being added in the second step. Sequencing of the libraries was done on either Illumina HiSeq 2500 (2x100 bp) or NovaSeq (2x150 bp). Regarding the original processing steps: MIGEC was used to demultiplex reads and collapse the reads into UMI consensus sequences, and MiXCR was used for V(D)J alignment. Clonotypes responding to the vaccine were identified with edgeR on replicate PBMC samples, with the criteria of FDR below 0.01 and a log2 fold change above 5 up to day 15. Each bulk clonotype received a CD4 or CD8 identity based on whether the sequenced CD4 or CD8 repertoire contained that clonotype at higher abundance. TCRdb cleaned the public reads at Q25 with fastp, built clones with MiXCR and kept in-frame beta chains. When rows share a CDR3 protein, they turn into one entry using the most common DNA and genes. TCRdb's processing, not the study's, gives the V and J calls here. Across this sample there are approximately 340,000 distinct CDR3 sequences, with 8.7% seen only once. Over 15% of the sample is held by the ten biggest clonotypes.

Here the sequenced sample was PBMCs, taken on the day of the first yellow fever vaccination. The rearranged segments are TRBV10-3 and TRBJ2-7, and 7 bases in between align with TRBD2. This sequence was found in a man between 18 and 29 years old who received the YFV17D yellow fever vaccine. This receptor has the CDR3 CASGEGSEQYV. The nucleotide sequence reads TGTGCTTCGGGGGAGGGCTCCGAGCAGTACGTC.